The 4 T cell receptor beta chains given below trace back to one sample, sequenced in a study of cytomegalovirus exposure and HLA in healthy donors. The study ran its PCR with 60 Vbeta and 13 Jbeta primers. The method was immunoSEQ multiplex PCR; TCRdb's version includes in-frame clones alone and lacks a portion of them. The sample shows 150,000 or so clones, over 75% of them seen only once. Material for sequencing was PBMCs. These receptors originate from a woman aged 40 to 55 in good health and CMV-seropositive.

This chain uses TRBV11-3 with TRBJ2-2; possibly TRBD1 for D (6 bases). V was pared by 7 bases and J by 2 bases, with 11 bases between. The CDR3 consists of 14 residues. Looked up from germline, CDR1 is SGHNT and CDR2 is YENEEA. The DNA for the CDR3 is TGTGCCAGCAACACCAGGGGTAACACCGGGGAGCTGTTTTTT. It codes for CASNTRGNTGELFF.

DNA for the CDR3: TGTGCCAGCAGTCGCGGAACGGGAGCCGCGGGTTCCTACGAGCAGTACTTC. It is translated as CASSRGTGAAGSYEQYF. This sequence joins TRBV9 and TRBJ2-7, with D possibly matching TRBD2 (6 bases). Trimming left V 5 bases short and J 1 base short, with 22 bases between. CDR1 and CDR2 (germline): SGDLS, YYNGEE. The CDR3 length is 17 residues.

The table lists this clone with a count of one. In nucleotides, the CDR3 is TGTGCCAGCAGCTTAAGCGCGGGAGGGCCTTTAGATGAGCAGTTCTTC. Amino acid sequence: CASSLSAGGPLDEQFF. J is TRBJ2-1 and V is TRBV7-9; 9 nucleotides line up with TRBD2. This CDR3 spans 16 amino acids. Germline V gene lookup returns CDR1 SEHNR and CDR2 FQNEAQ (reference sequence). The ends lost 2 bases at V and 8 bases at J; junction bases unmatched: 10.

This chain connects TRBV7-8 to TRBJ2-7, with 7 bases matching TRBD2. Per the germline V gene, CDR1 is SGHVS and CDR2 is FQNEAQ. The trim removed 4 bases at V and 7 bases at J, leaving 10 bases unmatched. The CDR3 spans 14 residues. The CDR3 region is CASSSILASKEQYF. The CDR3 DNA reads TGTGCCAGCAGCTCTATACTAGCGTCTAAGGAGCAGTACTTC.